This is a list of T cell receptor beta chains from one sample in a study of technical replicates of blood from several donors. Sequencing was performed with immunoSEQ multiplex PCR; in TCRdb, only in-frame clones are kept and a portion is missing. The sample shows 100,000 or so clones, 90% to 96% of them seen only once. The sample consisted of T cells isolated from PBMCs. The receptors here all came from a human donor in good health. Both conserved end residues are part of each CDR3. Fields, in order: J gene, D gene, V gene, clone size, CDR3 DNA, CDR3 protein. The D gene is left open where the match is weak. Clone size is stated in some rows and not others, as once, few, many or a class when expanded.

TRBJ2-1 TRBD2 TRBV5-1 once TGCGCCAGCAGCTGGACTAGCCCGGAGAATGAGCAGTTCTTC CASSWTSPENEQFF
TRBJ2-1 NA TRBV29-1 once TGCAGCGTTGAATTGGGAGAACAGTTCTTC CSVELGEQFF
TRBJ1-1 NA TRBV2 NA TGTGCCAGCGGGACTTCTGACCAAGCTTTCTTT CASGTSDQAFF
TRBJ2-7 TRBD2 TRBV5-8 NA TGTGCCAGCAGCCTCCTAGCGGGAGGATACGAGCAGTACTTC CASSLLAGGYEQYF
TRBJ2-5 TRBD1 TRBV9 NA TGTGCCAGCAGGGGAGGTTCCCTTCAGGGGGCGATCGGAGAGACCCAGTACTTC CASRGGSLQGAIGETQYF
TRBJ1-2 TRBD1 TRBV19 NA TGTGCCAGTAGAGAGAACAGGGGCTATGGCTACACCTTC CASRENRGYGYTF
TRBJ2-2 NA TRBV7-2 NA TGTGCCAGCAGCTCGAGGGGGGGAATATGGACCGGGGAGCTGTTTTTT CASSSRGGIWTGELFF
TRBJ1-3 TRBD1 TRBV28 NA TGTGCCAGCAGTTCCAGACAGGGGTGGACTGGAAACACCATATATTTT CASSSRQGWTGNTIYF
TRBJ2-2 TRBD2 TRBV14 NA TGTGCCAGCAGGACGGGACTAGATTTGACCGGGGAGCTGTTTTTT CASRTGLDLTGELFF
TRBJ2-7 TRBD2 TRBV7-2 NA TGTGCCAGCAGCCCTAGCGGGGAATACTACGAGCAGTACTTC CASSPSGEYYEQYF
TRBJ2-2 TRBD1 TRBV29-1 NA TGCAGCGTAGCACAGGGGGTGTACACCGGGGAGCTGTTTTTT CSVAQGVYTGELFF